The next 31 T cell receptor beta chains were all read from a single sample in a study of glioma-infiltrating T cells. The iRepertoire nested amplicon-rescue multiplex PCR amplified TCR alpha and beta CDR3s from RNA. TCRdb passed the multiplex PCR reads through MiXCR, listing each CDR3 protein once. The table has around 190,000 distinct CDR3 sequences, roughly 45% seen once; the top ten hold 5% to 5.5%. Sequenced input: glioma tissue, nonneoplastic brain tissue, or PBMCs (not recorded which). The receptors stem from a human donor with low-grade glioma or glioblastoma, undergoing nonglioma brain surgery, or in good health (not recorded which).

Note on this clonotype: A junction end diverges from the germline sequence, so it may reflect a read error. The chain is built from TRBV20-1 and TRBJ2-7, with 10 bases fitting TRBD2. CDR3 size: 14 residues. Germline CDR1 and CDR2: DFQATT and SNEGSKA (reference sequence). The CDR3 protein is CSASASGGNYEKYF. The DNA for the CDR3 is TGCAGTGCGAGTGCTAGCGGGGGAAACTACGAGAAGTACTTC.

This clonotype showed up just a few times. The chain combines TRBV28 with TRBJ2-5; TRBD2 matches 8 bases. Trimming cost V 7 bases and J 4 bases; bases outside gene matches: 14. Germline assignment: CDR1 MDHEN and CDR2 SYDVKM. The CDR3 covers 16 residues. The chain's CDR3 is CASKLAGLVSPETQYF. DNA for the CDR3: TGTGCCAGCAAGCTGGCGGGACTAGTCTCCCCAGAGACCCAGTACTTC.

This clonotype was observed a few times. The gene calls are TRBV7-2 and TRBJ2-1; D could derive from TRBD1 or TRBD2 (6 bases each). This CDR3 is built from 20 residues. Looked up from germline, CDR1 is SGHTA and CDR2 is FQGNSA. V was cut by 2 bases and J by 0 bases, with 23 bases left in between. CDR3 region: CASSLTGGRGVAASYNEQFF. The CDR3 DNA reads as TGTGCCAGCAGCTTAACTGGGGGCCGCGGAGTAGCGGCCTCCTACAATGAGCAGTTCTTC.

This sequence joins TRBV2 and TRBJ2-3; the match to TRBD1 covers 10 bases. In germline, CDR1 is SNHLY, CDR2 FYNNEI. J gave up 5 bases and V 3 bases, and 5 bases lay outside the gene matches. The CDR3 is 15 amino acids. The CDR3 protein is CASSDETGGGDTQYF. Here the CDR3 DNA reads TGTGCCAGCAGTGACGAGACAGGGGGCGGAGATACGCAGTATTTT.

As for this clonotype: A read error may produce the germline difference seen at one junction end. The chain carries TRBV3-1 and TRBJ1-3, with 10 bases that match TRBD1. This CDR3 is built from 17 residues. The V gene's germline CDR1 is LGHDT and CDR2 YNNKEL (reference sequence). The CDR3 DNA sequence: TGTGCCAGCAGCTCTCTCCAGACAGGGGGCTTTGGAAACGCCATATATTTT. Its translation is CASSSLQTGGFGNAIYF. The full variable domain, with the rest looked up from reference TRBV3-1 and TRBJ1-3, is DTAVSQTPKYLVTQMGNDKSIKCEQNLGHDTMYWYKQDSKKFLKIMFSYNNKELIINETVPNRFSPKSPDKAHLNLHINSLELGDSAVYFCASSSLQTGGFGNAIYFGEGSWLTVV.

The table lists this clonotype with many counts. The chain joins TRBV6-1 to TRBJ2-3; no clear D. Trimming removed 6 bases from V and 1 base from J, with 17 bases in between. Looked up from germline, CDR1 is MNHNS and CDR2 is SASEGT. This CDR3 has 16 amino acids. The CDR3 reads CASSSPRSSGTDTQYF. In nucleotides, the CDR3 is TGTGCCAGCAGCTCACCCCGGAGTTCCGGCACAGATACGCAGTATTTT.

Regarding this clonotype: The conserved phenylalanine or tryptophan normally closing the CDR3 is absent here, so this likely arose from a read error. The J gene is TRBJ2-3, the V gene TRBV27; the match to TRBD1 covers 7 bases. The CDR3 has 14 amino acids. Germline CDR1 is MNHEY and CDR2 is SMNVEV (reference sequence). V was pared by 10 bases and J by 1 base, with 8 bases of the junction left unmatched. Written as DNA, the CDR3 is TGTGCCATCGCATATGGGACAGGCACAGATACGCAGTATCTT. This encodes CAIAYGTGTDTQYL.

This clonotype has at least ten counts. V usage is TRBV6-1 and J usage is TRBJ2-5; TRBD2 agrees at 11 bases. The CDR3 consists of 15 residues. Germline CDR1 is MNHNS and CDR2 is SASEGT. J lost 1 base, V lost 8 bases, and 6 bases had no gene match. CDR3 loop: CASFGLAGFQETQYF. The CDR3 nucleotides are TGTGCCAGCTTTGGACTAGCGGGTTTCCAAGAGACCCAGTACTTC.

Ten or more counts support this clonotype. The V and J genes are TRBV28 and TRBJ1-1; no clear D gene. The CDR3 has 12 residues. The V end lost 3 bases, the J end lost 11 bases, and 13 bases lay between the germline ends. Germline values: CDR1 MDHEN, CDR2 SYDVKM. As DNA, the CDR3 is TGTGCCAGCAGTTTGAAGGTTCAGCGGGCTTTCTTT. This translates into CASSLKVQRAFF.

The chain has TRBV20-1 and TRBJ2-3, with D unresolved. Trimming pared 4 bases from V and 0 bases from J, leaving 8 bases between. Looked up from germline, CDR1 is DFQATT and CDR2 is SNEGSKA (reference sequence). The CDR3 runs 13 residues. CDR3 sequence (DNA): TGCAGTGCTACTTTGACTAGCACAGATACGCAGTATTTT. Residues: CSATLTSTDTQYF.

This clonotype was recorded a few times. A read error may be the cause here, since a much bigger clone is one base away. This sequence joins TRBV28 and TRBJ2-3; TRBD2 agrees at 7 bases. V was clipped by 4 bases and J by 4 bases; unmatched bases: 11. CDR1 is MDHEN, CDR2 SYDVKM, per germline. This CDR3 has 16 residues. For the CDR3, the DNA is TGTGCCAGCAGTTCATTAGAGGGAGGGCCTTCAGATACGCAGTATTTT. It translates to CASSSLEGGPSDTQYF.

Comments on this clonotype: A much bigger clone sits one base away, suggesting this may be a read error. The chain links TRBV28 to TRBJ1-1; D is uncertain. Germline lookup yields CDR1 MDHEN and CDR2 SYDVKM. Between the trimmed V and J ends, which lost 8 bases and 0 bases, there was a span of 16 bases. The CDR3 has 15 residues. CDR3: CASRGRMGMNTEAFF. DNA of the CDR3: TGTGCCAGCCGTGGGCGTATGGGGATGAACACTGAAGCTTTCTTT. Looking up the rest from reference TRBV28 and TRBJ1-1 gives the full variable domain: DVKVTQSSRYLVKRTGEKVFLECVQDMDHENMFWYRQDPGLGLRLIYFSYDVKMKEKGDIPEGYSVSREKKERFSLILESASTNQTSMYLCASRGRMGMNTEAFFGQGTRLTVV.

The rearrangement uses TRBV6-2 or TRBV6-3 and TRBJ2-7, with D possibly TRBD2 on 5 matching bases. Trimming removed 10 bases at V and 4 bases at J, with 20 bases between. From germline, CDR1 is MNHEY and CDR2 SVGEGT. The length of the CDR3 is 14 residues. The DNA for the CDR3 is TGTGCCACCAATCGAGGCCGGACTTATTACGAGCAGTACTTC. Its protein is CATNRGRTYYEQYF.

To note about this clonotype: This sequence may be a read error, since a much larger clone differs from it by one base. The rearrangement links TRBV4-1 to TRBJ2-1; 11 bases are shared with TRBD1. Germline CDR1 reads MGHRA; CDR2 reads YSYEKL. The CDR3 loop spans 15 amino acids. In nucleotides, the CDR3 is TGCGCCAGCAGACAAGGACAGGGGGCGGTCAATGAGCAGTTCTTC. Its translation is CASRQGQGAVNEQFF.

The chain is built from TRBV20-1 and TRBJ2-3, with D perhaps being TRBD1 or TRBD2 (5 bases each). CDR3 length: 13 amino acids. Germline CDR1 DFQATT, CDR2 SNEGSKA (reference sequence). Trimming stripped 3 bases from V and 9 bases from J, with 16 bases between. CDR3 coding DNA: TGCAGTGCTAGGCGGGTGTCAAGGGGAACGCAGTATTTT. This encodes CSARRVSRGTQYF.

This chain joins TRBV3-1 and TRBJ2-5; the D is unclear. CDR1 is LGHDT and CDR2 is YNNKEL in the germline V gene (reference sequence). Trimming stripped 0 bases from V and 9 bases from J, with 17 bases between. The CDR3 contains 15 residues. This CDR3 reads CASSQDVTTAGAQYF. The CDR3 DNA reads TGTGCCAGCAGCCAAGATGTAACTACCGCTGGGGCCCAGTACTTC.

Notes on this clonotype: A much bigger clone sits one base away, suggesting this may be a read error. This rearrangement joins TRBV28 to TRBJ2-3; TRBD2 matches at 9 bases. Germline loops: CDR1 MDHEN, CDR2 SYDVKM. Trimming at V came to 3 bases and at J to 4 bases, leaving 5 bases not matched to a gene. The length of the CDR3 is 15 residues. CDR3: CASSLASGIADTQYF. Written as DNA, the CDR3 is TGTGCCAGCAGTTTGGCTAGCGGGATTGCAGATACGCAGTATTTT.

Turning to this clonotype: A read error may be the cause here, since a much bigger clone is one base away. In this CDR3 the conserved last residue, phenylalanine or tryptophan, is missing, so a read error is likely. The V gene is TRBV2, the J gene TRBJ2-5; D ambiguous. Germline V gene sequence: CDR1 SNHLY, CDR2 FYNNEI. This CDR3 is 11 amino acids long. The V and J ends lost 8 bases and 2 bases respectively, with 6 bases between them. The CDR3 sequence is CASRYQETQYY. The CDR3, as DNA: TGTGCCAGCCGGTATCAAGAGACCCAGTACTAC.

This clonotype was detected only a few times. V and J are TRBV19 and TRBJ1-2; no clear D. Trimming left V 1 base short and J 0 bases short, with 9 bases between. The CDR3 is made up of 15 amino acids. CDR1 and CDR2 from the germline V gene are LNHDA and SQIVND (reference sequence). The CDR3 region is CASSIVFPANYGYTF. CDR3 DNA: TGTGCCAGTAGTATAGTCTTTCCCGCTAACTATGGCTACACCTTC.

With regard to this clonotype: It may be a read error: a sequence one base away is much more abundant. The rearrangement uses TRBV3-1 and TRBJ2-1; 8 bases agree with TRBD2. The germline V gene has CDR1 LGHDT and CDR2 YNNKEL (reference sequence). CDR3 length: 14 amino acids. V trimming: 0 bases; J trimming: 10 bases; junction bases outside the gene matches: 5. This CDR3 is CASSQDTTSAEQFF. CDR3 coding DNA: TGTGCCAGCAGCCAAGATACGACTAGCGCCGAGCAGTTCTTC.

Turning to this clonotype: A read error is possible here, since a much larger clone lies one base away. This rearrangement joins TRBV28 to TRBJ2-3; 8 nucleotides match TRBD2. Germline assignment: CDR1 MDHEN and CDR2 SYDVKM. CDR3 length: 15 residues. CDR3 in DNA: TGTGCCAGCAGTTTGACTAGCGCTTACACAGATACGCAGAATTTT. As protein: CASSLTSAYTDTQNF.

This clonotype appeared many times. CDR3 DNA sequence: TGTGCCAGCAGTTTATCCCCACCACATATGACAGATACGCAGTATTTT. Translation gives CASSLSPPHMTDTQYF. This chain connects TRBV28 to TRBJ2-3; D gene unclear. The CDR3 spans 16 residues. Trimming removed 1 base from V and 3 bases from J, with 14 bases in between. The germline gives CDR1 MDHEN, CDR2 SYDVKM. The variable domain in full, completed from reference TRBV28 and TRBJ2-3, reads DVKVTQSSRYLVKRTGEKVFLECVQDMDHENMFWYRQDPGLGLRLIYFSYDVKMKEKGDIPEGYSVSREKKERFSLILESASTNQTSMYLCASSLSPPHMTDTQYFGPGTRLTVL.

The CDR3 loop reads CASSFWNSGANVLTF. The CDR3 region has the DNA TGTGCCAGCAGTTTCTGGAACTCTGGGGCCAACGTCCTGACTTTC. The rearrangement links TRBV12-3 or TRBV12-4 to TRBJ2-6; unclear D gene. Trimming pared 3 bases from V and 0 bases from J, leaving 6 bases between. There are 15 residues in the CDR3.

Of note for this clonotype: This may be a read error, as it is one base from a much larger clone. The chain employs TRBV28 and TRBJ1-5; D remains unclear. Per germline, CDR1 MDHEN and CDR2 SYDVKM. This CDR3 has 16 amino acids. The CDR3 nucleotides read TGTGGCAGCAGTTTCTCTCAGCTTAAACGCAATCAGCCCCAGCATTTT. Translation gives CGSSFSQLKRNQPQHF. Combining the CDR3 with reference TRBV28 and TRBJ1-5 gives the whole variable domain DVKVTQSSRYLVKRTGEKVFLECVQDMDHENMFWYRQDPGLGLRLIYFSYDVKMKEKGDIPEGYSVSREKKERFSLILESASTNQTSMYLCGSSFSQLKRNQPQHFGDGTRLSIL.

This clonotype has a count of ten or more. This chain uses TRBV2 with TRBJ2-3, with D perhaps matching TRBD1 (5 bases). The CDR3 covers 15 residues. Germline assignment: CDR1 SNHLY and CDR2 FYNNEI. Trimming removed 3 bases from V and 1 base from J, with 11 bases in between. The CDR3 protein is CASSDRQPGTDTQYF. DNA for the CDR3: TGTGCCAGCAGTGACAGACAGCCGGGCACAGATACGCAGTATTTT.

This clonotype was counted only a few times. The CDR3 coding sequence is TGTGCCAGTTTAGGAACCGAGAACACCGGGGAGCTGTTTTTT. Translation gives CASLGTENTGELFF. The chain recombines TRBV12-3 or TRBV12-4 with TRBJ2-2; D unresolved. CDR3 size: 14 residues. V was shortened by 9 bases and J by 1 base, with 12 bases between the two germline ends.

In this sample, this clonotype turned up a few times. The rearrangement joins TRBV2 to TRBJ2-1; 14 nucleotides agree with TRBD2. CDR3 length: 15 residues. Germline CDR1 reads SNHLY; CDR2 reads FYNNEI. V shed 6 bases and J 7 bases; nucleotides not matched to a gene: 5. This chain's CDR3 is CASRGTSGSENEQFF. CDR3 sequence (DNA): TGTGCCAGCAGAGGGACTAGCGGGAGTGAAAATGAGCAGTTCTTC.

The CDR3 DNA reads TGTGCCAGCAACCCAGGGGTCAGTGGGGCCAACGTCCTGACTTTC. Amino acids: CASNPGVSGANVLTF. J is TRBJ2-6 and V is TRBV28; weak D call: TRBD1 (6 bases). The V end lost 7 bases, the J end lost 3 bases, and 13 bases lay between the germline ends. The germline V gene encodes CDR1 MDHEN and CDR2 SYDVKM. CDR3 length: 15 residues.

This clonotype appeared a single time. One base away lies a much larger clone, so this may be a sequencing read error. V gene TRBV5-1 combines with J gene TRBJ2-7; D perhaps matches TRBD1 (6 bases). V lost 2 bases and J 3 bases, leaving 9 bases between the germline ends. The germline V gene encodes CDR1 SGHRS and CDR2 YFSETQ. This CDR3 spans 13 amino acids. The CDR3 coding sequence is TGCGCCAGCAGCTTCGGGGACAACTACGAGCAGTACTTC. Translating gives CASSFGDNYEQYF.

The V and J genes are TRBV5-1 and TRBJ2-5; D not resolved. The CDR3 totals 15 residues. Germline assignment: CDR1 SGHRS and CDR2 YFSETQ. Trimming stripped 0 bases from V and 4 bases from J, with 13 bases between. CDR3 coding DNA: TGCGCCAGCAGCTTGGCCCCCCGTGGACGAGAGACCCAGTACTTC. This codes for CASSLAPRGRETQYF.

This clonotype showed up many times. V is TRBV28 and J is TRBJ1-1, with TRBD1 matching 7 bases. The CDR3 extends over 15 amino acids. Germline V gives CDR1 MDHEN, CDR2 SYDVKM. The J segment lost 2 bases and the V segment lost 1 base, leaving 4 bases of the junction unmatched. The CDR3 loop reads CASSLFGDRNTEAFF. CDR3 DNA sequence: TGTGCCAGCAGTTTATTCGGGGACAGAAACACTGAAGCTTTCTTT.